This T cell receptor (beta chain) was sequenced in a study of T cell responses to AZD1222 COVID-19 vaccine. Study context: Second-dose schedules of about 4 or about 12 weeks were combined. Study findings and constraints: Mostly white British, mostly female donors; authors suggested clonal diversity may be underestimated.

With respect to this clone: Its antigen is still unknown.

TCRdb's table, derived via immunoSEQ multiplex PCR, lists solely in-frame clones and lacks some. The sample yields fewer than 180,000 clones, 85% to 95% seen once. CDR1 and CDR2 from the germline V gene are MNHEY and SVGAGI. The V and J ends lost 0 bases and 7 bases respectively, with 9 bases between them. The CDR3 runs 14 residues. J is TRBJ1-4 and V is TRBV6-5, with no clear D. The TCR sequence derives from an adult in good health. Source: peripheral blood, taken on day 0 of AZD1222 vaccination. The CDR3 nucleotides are TGTGCCAGCAGTTACTCTCGGGGAGGTGAAAAACTGTTTTTT. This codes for CASSYSRGGEKLFF.